This record concerns one T cell receptor (beta chain) sequence. V was clipped by 0 bases and J by 2 bases; unmatched bases: 9. Germline CDR1 reads MGHRA; CDR2 reads YSYEKL. The CDR3 is made up of 17 amino acids. These data originate in a study of blood T cell repertoires in COVID-19. Original processing methods: Reference gene primers were amplified, and this amplification served to estimate nucleated cell counts. The table came from immunoSEQ multiplex PCR; TCRdb's copy has only in-frame clones and leaves some out. V and J calls and clone size come straight from that table; D and trimming were deduced from the DNA. The table lists 310,000 or so clones, about 91% of them singletons. Participant age was roughly 18 to 100 years, and participants resided in about two dozen US areas. Donors were grouped by their self-reported clinical history. Resolution of symptoms, clearance, or two negative PCRs was present in recovered Cohort 3 donors.

The chain carries TRBV4-1 and TRBJ2-5; the match to TRBD1 covers 7 bases. Sample: PBMCs or T cells enriched from blood (not recorded which). The TCR comes from a woman under 30 who had recovered from COVID-19. CDR3 sequence: CASSQEPGQTLQETQYF. CDR3 in DNA: TGCGCCAGCAGCCAAGAACCGGGACAGACCTTACAAGAGACCCAGTACTTC.